What follows are 12 T cell receptor beta chains derived from one specimen sequenced in a study of radiotherapy plus CTLA-4 blockade in lung cancer. The protocol was immunoSEQ multiplex PCR, while the TCRdb copy is restricted to in-frame clones and leaves out a portion. The sample has tens of thousands of clones; approximately 70% are singletons. Sequenced material: peripheral blood, taken from a patient treated with radiotherapy plus ipilimumab. The receptors here all came from a human donor with non-small cell lung cancer who had stable disease on radiotherapy plus ipilimumab.

To note about this clone: One end of the junction is discordant with germline, which a read error may explain. V and J are TRBV2 and TRBJ1-4; D is perhaps TRBD1 (5 bases). This CDR3 has 14 residues. Germline assignment: CDR1 SNHLY and CDR2 FYNNEI. Written as DNA, the CDR3 is TGTGCCAGCAGTGTCGGACAACCATTTAGCAGTCTGGTTTTT. As protein: CASSVGQPFSSLVF.

The chain links TRBV7-2 to TRBJ1-6, with TRBD1 as a possible D gene (5 bases). Germline V gene sequence: CDR1 SGHTA, CDR2 FQGNSA. The CDR3 sequence is 15 residues long. V was pared by 5 bases and J by 6 bases, with 14 bases between. The CDR3 sequence is CASSPGRSGNSPLHF. CDR3 coding DNA: TGTGCCAGCAGCCCAGGGCGATCGGGTAATTCACCCCTCCACTTT. Drawing the rest from reference TRBV7-2 and TRBJ1-6, the complete variable domain is GAGVSQSPSNKVTEKGKDVELRCDPISGHTALYWYRQSLGQGLEFLIYFQGNSAPDKSGLPSDRFSAERTGGSVSTLTIQRTQQEDSAVYLCASSPGRSGNSPLHFGNGTRLTVT.

The DNA of the CDR3 is TGTGCTAGTGGTTCTCCTCGCGGGGGGGTCCAAGAGACCCAGTACTTC. It is translated as CASGSPRGGVQETQYF. The gene calls are TRBV12-5 and TRBJ2-5, with TRBD2 matching 9 bases. This CDR3 comprises 16 residues. From germline, CDR1 is LGHNT and CDR2 FRNRAP. The J segment lost 1 base and the V segment lost 4 bases, leaving 7 bases of the junction unmatched. Full variable domain (remainder filled in from reference TRBV12-5 and TRBJ2-5): DARVTQTPRHKVTEMGQEVTMRCQPILGHNTVFWYRQTMMQGLELLAYFRNRAPLDDSGMPKDRFSAEMPDATLATLKIQPSEPRDSAVYFCASGSPRGGVQETQYFGPGTRLLVL.

V gene TRBV5-5 combines with J gene TRBJ2-1, with 7 nucleotides matching TRBD2. Looked up from germline, CDR1 is SGHKS and CDR2 is YYEKEE (reference sequence). V lost 1 base to trimming and J lost 2 bases; unmatched junction nucleotides: 6. This CDR3 comprises 16 residues. The CDR3 nucleotides read TGTGCCAGCAGCTTGCGGCGACTAGCAGCCTACAATGAGCAGTTCTTC. Encoded protein: CASSLRRLAAYNEQFF.

This clone was seen a few times. This chain joins TRBV27 and TRBJ1-2, with 7 bases lining up with TRBD1. The CDR3 has 14 residues. The germline CDR1 and CDR2 sequences are MNHEY and SMNVEV (reference sequence). The V segment lost 0 bases and the J segment 8 bases; nucleotides outside the gene matches: 6. The CDR3 sequence is CASSLSWGTEGYTF. DNA of the CDR3: TGTGCCAGCAGTTTATCGTGGGGGACAGAAGGCTACACCTTC.

This clone counts as medium-sized. The chain is built from TRBV30 and TRBJ2-7, with D possibly TRBD1 on 6 matching bases. Trimming shortened V by 1 base and J by 6 bases, and 7 bases separated the two germline ends. Germline-derived CDR1 and CDR2 are GTSNPN and SVGIG (reference sequence). CDR3 length: 11 residues. CDR3 sequence (DNA): TGTGCCTGGAGTGAACAGGGCGAGCAGTACTTC. Translating it yields CAWSEQGEQYF. Supplemented by reference TRBV30 and TRBJ2-7, the full variable domain reads SQTIHQWPATLVQPVGSPLSLECTVEGTSNPNLYWYRQAAGRGLQLLFYSVGIGQISSEVPQNLSASRPQDRQFILSSKKLLLSDSGFYLCAWSEQGEQYFGPGTRLTVT.

This clone has a single count. A junction boundary mismatches the germline segment, possibly from a read error. This chain links TRBV25-1 with TRBJ1-5; D possibly corresponds to TRBD1 (5 bases). From germline, CDR1 is MGHDK and CDR2 SYGVNS. This CDR3 region has 13 residues. CDR3 coding DNA: TGTGCCCGCAGTGAAATCAGGGATCAGCCCCAGCATTTT. It yields the protein CARSEIRDQPQHF.

The rearrangement uses TRBV11-1 and TRBJ1-3; D may be TRBD1 (5 bases). The CDR3 consists of 16 residues. V was shortened by 3 bases and J by 2 bases, with 14 bases between the two germline ends. Germline CDR1 reads SGHAT; CDR2 reads FQDESV (reference sequence). CDR3 bases: TGTGCCAGCAGCTTGCGCCTCCAGGGAACTGGAAACACCATATATTTT. Its translation: CASSLRLQGTGNTIYF.

The chain links TRBV27 to TRBJ2-7; 7 positions match TRBD1. The germline V gene encodes CDR1 MNHEY and CDR2 SMNVEV (reference sequence). This CDR3 has 16 amino acids. With V trimmed by 3 bases and J by 4 bases, 12 bases remained unmatched. The CDR3 DNA follows: TGTGCCAGCAGTTTCGGACAGGTTGGGGGTGCTTACGAGCAGTACTTC. Its translation: CASSFGQVGGAYEQYF.

The V gene is TRBV6-5, the J gene TRBJ1-5, with 7 bases lining up with TRBD1. V trimming: 6 bases; J trimming: 0 bases; junction bases outside the gene matches: 5. The CDR3 spans 15 residues. CDR1 MNHEY and CDR2 SVGAGI come from the germline V gene. The CDR3 reads CASSSGGTSNQPQHF. In nucleotides, the CDR3 is TGTGCCAGCAGCTCAGGGGGTACTAGCAATCAGCCCCAGCATTTT.

This clone was counted a single time. The chain uses TRBV7-2 and TRBJ2-7; 8 nucleotides line up with TRBD2. This CDR3 spans 14 amino acids. Germline V gene lookup returns CDR1 SGHTA and CDR2 FQGNSA. J was trimmed by 3 bases and V by 5 bases; bases with no gene match: 6. This chain's CDR3 is CASSPAAGGYEQYF. Here the CDR3 DNA reads TGTGCCAGCAGCCCTGCGGCGGGGGGCTACGAGCAGTACTTC.

The gene calls are TRBV5-1 and TRBJ2-3; D uncertain. The germline V gene has CDR1 SGHRS and CDR2 YFSETQ. With 4 bases removed from V and 4 bases from J, the gap between germline ends came to 7 bases. The CDR3 runs 12 residues. CDR3 region: CASSTLSDTQYF. The DNA for the CDR3 is TGCGCCAGCAGCACCCTATCAGATACGCAGTATTTT.